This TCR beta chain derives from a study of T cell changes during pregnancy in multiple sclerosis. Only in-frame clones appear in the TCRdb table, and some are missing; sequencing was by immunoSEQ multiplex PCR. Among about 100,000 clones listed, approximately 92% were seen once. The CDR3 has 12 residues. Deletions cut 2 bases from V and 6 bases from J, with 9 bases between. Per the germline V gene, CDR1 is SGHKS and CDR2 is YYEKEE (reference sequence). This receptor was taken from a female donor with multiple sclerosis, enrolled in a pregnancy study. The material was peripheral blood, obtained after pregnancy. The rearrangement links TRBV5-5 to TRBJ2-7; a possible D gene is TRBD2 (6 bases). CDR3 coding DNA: TGTGCCAGCAGCTTCCCCGGGGGCGAGCAGTACTTC. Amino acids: CASSFPGGEQYF. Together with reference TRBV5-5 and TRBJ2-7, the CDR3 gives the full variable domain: DAGVTQSPTHLIKTRGQQVTLRCSPISGHKSVSWYQQVLGQGPQFIFQYYEKEERGRGNFPDRFSARQFPNYSSELNVNALLLGDSALYLCASSFPGGEQYFGPGTRLTVT.